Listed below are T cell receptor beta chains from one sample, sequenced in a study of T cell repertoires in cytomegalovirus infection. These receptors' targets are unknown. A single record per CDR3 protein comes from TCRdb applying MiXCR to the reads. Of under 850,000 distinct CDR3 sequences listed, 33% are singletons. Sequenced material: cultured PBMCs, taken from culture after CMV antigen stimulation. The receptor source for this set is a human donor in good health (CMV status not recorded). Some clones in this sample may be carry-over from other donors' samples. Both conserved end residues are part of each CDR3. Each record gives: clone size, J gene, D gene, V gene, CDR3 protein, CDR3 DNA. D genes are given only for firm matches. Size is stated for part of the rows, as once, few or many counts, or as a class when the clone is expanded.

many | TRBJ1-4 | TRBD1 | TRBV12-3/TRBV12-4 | CASSKDRGLEKLFF | TGTGCCAGCAGCAAGGACAGGGGGCTTGAAAAACTGTTTTTT
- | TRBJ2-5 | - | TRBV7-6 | CASSLRQSGTQYF | TGTGCCAGCAGCTTGAGACAGTCGGGGACCCAGTACTTC
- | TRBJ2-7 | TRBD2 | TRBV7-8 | CASSGGLAGAAYEQYF | TGTGCCAGCAGCGGGGGACTAGCGGGGGCCGCCTACGAGCAGTACTTC
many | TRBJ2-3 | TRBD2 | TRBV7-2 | CASSWTSGVGDTQYF | TGTGCCAGCAGTTGGACTAGCGGGGTTGGTGATACGCAGTATTTT
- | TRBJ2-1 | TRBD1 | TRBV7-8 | CASSLSGTGAFFF | TGTGCCAGCAGCTTATCCGGGACAGGGGCGTTCTTCTTC
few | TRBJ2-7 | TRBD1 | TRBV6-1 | CASRLDRGASYEQYF | TGTGCCAGCCGACTCGACAGGGGGGCTTCCTACGAGCAGTACTTC
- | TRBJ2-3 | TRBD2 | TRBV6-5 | CASSYGTSGGATDTQYF | TGTGCCAGCAGTTACGGGACTAGCGGGGGGGCTACAGATACGCAGTATTTT
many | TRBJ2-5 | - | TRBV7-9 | CASSLGGQTQYF | TGTGCCAGCAGCTTAGGAGGGCAGACCCAGTACTTC
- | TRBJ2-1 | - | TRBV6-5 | CASSYRGGGYNEQFF | TGTGCCAGCAGTTATCGAGGGGGAGGGTACAATGAGCAGTTCTTC
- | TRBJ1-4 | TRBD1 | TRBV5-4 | CASSIRGANEKLFF | TGTGCCAGCAGCATCAGGGGGGCTAATGAAAAACTGTTTTTT
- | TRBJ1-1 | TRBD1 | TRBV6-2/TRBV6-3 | CASLLQGTLNTEAFF | TGTGCCAGCTTACTACAGGGGACCCTGAACACTGAAGCTTTCTTT
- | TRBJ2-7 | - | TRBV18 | CASSPRDAEQYF | TGTGCCAGCTCACCCCGGGACGCCGAGCAGTACTTC
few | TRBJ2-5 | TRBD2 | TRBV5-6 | CASSLRLSGGYGLDQYF | TGTGCCAGCAGCTTAAGGTTGAGCGGGGGGTACGGATTGGACCAGTACTTC
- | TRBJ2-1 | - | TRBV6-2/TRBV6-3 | CASSLGAASYNEQFF | TGTGCCAGCAGTTTGGGAGCGGCCTCCTACAATGAGCAGTTCTTC
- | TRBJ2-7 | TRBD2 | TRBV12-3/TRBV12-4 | CASGSGGNYEQYF | TGTGCCAGCGGCTCCGGGGGGAACTACGAGCAGTACTTC
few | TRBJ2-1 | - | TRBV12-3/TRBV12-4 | CASSSVPDPAYNEQFF | TGTGCCAGCAGCAGCGTACCCGATCCCGCATACAATGAGCAGTTCTTC
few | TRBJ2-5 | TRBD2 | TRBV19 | CASRPLGGSEETQYF | TGTGCCAGTAGGCCCTTGGGAGGGAGCGAAGAGACCCAGTACTTC
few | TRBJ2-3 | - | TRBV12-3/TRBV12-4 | CASSLAGPVKYF | TGTGCCAGCAGTTTAGCGGGGCCAGTCAAGTATTTT
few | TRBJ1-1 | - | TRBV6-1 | CATEGNSNTEAFF | TGTGCCACCGAGGGGAATTCGAACACTGAAGCTTTCTTT
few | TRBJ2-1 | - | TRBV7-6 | CASSPRLDLYNEQFF | TGTGCCAGCAGCCCGAGACTAGACCTATACAATGAGCAGTTCTTC
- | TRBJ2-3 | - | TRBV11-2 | CASSERGYRAGTDTQYF | TGTGCCAGCAGCGAACGTGGGTACAGGGCGGGCACAGATACGCAGTATTTT
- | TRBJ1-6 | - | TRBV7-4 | CASSLAAGTHNSPLHF | TGTGCCAGCAGCTTAGCGGCCGGGACCCATAATTCACCCCTCCACTTT